This entry lists 10 T cell receptor beta chains sequenced from one sample in a study of OX40 agonist ivuxolimab in advanced cancers. TCRdb keeps only in-frame clones here, not all; method: immunoSEQ multiplex PCR. The sample carries tens of thousands of clones, 85% to 95% recorded once. This specimen consisted of CD4+ or CD8+ T cells sorted from blood, obtained in a trial of the OX40 agonist ivuxolimab. These receptors came from an adult with an advanced solid tumor such as melanoma, head and neck, liver or kidney cancer.

The chain is built from TRBV5-5 and TRBJ1-3, with TRBD1 identical over 9 bases. Trimming cost V 3 bases and J 5 bases; bases outside gene matches: 6. The CDR3 spans 15 residues. Germline lookup yields CDR1 SGHKS and CDR2 YYEKEE (reference sequence). The CDR3 loop reads CASSSPGQGRNTIYF. In nucleotides, the CDR3 is TGTGCCAGCAGCTCGCCGGGACAGGGCAGAAACACCATATATTTT.

This chain connects TRBV27 to TRBJ2-5; TRBD2 agrees at 10 bases. Trimming cost V 6 bases and J 5 bases; bases outside gene matches: 12. The CDR3 has 16 amino acids. Germline V gene sequence: CDR1 MNHEY, CDR2 SMNVEV (reference sequence). CDR3 sequence reads: CASSPLLAGGDETQYF. In nucleotides, the CDR3 is TGTGCCAGCAGCCCCCTATTAGCGGGAGGAGACGAGACCCAGTACTTC.

This clone was seen a single time. The rearrangement joins TRBV7-6 to TRBJ2-7; 7 bases agree with TRBD1. The V gene's germline CDR1 is SGHVS and CDR2 FNYEAQ. J was trimmed by 2 bases and V by 3 bases; bases with no gene match: 16. The CDR3 contains 18 residues. The CDR3 protein is CASSLGGPHRGEAYEQYF. Here the CDR3 DNA reads TGTGCCAGCAGCTTGGGCGGGCCCCACAGGGGAGAAGCCTACGAGCAGTACTTC.

This rearrangement joins TRBV4-1 to TRBJ2-5; no clear D. The J call may be in error: the DNA end matches TRBJ2-7 better. The CDR3 loop spans 14 amino acids. The germline CDR1 and CDR2 sequences are MGHRA and YSYEKL. The CDR3 region is CASSQTPQAYEQYF. The CDR3 bases are TGCGCCAGCAGCCAAACCCCCCAGGCTTACGAGCAGTACTTC.

This clone was detected once. J is TRBJ2-7 and V is TRBV6-5, with D perhaps matching TRBD1 or TRBD2 (6 bases each). Germline loops: CDR1 MNHEY, CDR2 SVGAGI. This CDR3 comprises 15 residues. V lost 2 bases to trimming and J lost 0 bases, with 11 bases between them. The CDR3 loop is CASSYGGPDSYEQYF. As DNA, the CDR3 is TGTGCCAGCAGTTACGGGGGGCCTGACTCCTACGAGCAGTACTTC.

The chain has TRBV7-8 and TRBJ2-2; no clear D. CDR1 is SGHVS, CDR2 FQNEAQ, per germline. The CDR3 totals 18 residues. V was cut by 1 base and J by 8 bases, with 23 bases left in between. The CDR3 loop reads CASSLEYNLGKGLGELFF. The CDR3 DNA follows: TGTGCCAGCAGCTTAGAATATAACCTGGGAAAGGGTTTAGGGGAGCTGTTTTTT.

This chain uses TRBV11-3 with TRBJ2-3; D not resolved. Trimming took 5 bases from V and 4 from J, leaving 10 bases between them. The CDR3 is made up of 13 amino acids. Per germline, CDR1 SGHNT and CDR2 YENEEA. CDR3 sequence (DNA): TGTGCCAGCAGCCCCAGCCGGGCAGATACGCAGTATTTT. Translated, it gives CASSPSRADTQYF.

The chain is built from TRBV12-5 and TRBJ2-1, with D possibly TRBD1 on 6 matching bases. V gave up 0 bases and J gave up 2 bases, with 8 bases separating them. CDR1 is LGHNT, CDR2 FRNRAP, per germline. The CDR3 loop spans 15 amino acids. DNA of the CDR3: TGTGCTAGTGGTTTGGTACAGGGTGCCTACAATGAGCAGTTCTTC. Encoded protein: CASGLVQGAYNEQFF.

On this clone: The junction shows a germline mismatch at one end, possibly a read error. This chain links TRBV4-3 with TRBJ2-5; 12 nucleotides line up with TRBD2. The CDR3 is 16 residues long. Looked up from germline, CDR1 is LGHNA and CDR2 is YSLEER. The DNA of the CDR3 is TGCGCCATCAGCGGGCGGACTAGCGGGATGCAAGAGACCCAGTACTTC. Its protein is CAISGRTSGMQETQYF.

V usage is TRBV29-1 and J usage is TRBJ2-4; 7 bases line up with TRBD2. CDR1 and CDR2 (germline): SQVTM, ANQGSEA. The CDR3 is made up of 14 amino acids. With 6 bases clipped from V and 3 bases from J, the junction kept 8 bases outside the gene matches. The CDR3 sequence is CSVSGIGVKNIQYF. The DNA for the CDR3 is TGCAGCGTCAGCGGGATAGGTGTCAAAAACATTCAGTACTTC.